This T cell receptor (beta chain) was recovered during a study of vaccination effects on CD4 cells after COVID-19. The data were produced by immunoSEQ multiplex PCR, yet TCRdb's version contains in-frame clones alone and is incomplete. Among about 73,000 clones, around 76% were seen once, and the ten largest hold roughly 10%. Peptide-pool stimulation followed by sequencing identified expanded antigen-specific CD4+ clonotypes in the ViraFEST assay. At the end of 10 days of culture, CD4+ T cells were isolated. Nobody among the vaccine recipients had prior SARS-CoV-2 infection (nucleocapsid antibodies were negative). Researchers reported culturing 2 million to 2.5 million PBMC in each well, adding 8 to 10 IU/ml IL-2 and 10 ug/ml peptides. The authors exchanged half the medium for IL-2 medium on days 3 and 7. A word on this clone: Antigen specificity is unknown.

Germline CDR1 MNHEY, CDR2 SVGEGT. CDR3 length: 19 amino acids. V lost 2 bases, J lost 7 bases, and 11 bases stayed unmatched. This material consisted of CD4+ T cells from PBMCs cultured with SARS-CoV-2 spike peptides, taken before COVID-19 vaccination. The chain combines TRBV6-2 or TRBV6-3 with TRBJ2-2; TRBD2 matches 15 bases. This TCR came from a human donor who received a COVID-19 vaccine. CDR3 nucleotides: TGTGCCAGCAGTTACGACGGGACTAGCGGGGGGCCCTTATTCGGGGAGCTGTTTTTT. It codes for CASSYDGTSGGPLFGELFF.